The 7 T cell receptor beta chains below were found in one sample sequenced in a study of blood T cell repertoires in COVID-19. Profiling relied on immunoSEQ multiplex PCR, and the TCRdb table lists in-frame clones only, not all of them. This table holds roughly 250,000 clones, about 91% found once. Sequencing input: PBMCs or T cells enriched from blood (not recorded which). The source of these receptors is a woman between 35 and 50 years old with acute COVID-19.

This chain links TRBV3-1 (or the pseudogene TRBV3-2) with TRBJ1-2; 8 nucleotides agree with TRBD1. Germline values: CDR1 LGHDT, CDR2 YNNKEL (reference sequence). V lost 5 bases to trimming and J lost 12 bases; unmatched junction nucleotides: 11. The CDR3 is made up of 13 amino acids. CDR3 DNA: TGTGCCAGCAGCTTTCGGACAGGGCAAGGCAACACCTTC. It codes for CASSFRTGQGNTF.

This chain joins TRBV10-3 and TRBJ1-5; D uncertain. Germline V lookup: CDR1 ENHRY, CDR2 SYGVKD. The CDR3 sequence is 14 residues long. V dropped 5 bases and J dropped 9 bases, with 17 bases sitting between them. The CDR3 is CAISPESTGRPQHF. DNA for the CDR3: TGTGCCATCAGTCCTGAATCGACCGGGAGGCCCCAGCATTTT.

This rearrangement joins TRBV25-1 to TRBJ2-5, with 11 bases lining up with TRBD2. There are 16 residues in the CDR3. Germline CDR1 is MGHDK and CDR2 is SYGVNS. The V segment lost 5 bases and the J segment 2 bases; nucleotides outside the gene matches: 7. The CDR3 DNA reads as TGTGCCAGCAGTACCCTAGCGGGAGGACGGCAAGAGACCCAGTACTTC. It translates to CASSTLAGGRQETQYF.

A single count supports this clone. This chain connects TRBV24-1 to TRBJ2-7; 8 bases agree with TRBD1. The V gene end was trimmed by 3 bases and the J gene end by 5 bases; junction bases not matched to a gene: 11. The CDR3 runs to 16 residues. CDR1 is KGHDR and CDR2 is SFDVKD in the germline V gene. The CDR3 loop reads CATSDRTGRISHEQYV. In nucleotides, the CDR3 is TGTGCCACCAGTGATCGGACAGGGCGAATTTCCCACGAGCAGTACGTC.

The V and J genes are TRBV11-3 and TRBJ2-1; the match to TRBD2 covers 14 bases. Germline CDR1 is SGHNT and CDR2 is YENEEA. The CDR3 consists of 16 residues. J gave up 6 bases and V 6 bases, and 7 bases lay outside the gene matches. CDR3 sequence reads: CASSLLGTSGSNEQFF. The DNA for the CDR3 is TGTGCCAGCAGTTTACTTGGGACTAGCGGGAGCAATGAGCAGTTCTTC.

The chain combines TRBV28 with TRBJ1-2; D ambiguous. The CDR3 length is 13 residues. Trimming cost V 5 bases and J 1 base, with 8 bases left between them. Germline lookup yields CDR1 MDHEN and CDR2 SYDVKM. The CDR3 DNA reads TGTGCCAGCAGTCAACAGCATAACTATGGCTACACCTTC. Translating it yields CASSQQHNYGYTF.

The gene calls are TRBV2 and TRBJ1-2; 7 nucleotides match TRBD1. Per germline, CDR1 SNHLY and CDR2 FYNNEI. Trimming took 2 bases from V and 3 from J; bases not matched to a gene: 6. This CDR3 contains 15 residues. The CDR3 spells CASSERSQGYYGYTF. CDR3 bases: TGTGCCAGCAGTGAAAGATCACAGGGGTACTATGGCTACACCTTC.